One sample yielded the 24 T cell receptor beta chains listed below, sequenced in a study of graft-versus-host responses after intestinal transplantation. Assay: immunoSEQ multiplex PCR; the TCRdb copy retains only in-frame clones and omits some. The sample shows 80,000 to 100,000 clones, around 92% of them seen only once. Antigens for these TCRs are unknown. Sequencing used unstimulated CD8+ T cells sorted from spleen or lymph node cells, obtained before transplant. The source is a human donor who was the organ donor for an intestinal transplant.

For the CDR3, the DNA is TGTGCCACCAGCAGAGTCGGAGGGGGCCGAGCTTTCTTT. Amino acid sequence: CATSRVGGGRAFF. The chain combines TRBV15 with TRBJ1-1; 7 bases align to TRBD1. Germline CDR1 and CDR2: LNHNV and YYDKDF (reference sequence). The CDR3 covers 13 residues. With V trimmed by 1 base and J by 10 bases, 6 bases remained unmatched.

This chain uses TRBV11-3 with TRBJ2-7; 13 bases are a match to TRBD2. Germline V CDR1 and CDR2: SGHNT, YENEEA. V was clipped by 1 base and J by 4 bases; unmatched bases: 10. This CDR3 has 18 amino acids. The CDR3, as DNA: TGTGCCAGCAGCTTAGGTAGGCTTACTAGCGGGGGGGCTTACGAGCAGTACTTC. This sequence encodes CASSLGRLTSGGAYEQYF.

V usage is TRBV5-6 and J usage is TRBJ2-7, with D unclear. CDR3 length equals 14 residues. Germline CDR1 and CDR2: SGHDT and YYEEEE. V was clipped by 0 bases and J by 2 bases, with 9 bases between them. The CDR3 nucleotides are TGTGCCAGCAGCTTGGGTCTAGAACCCTACGAGCAGTACTTC. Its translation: CASSLGLEPYEQYF.

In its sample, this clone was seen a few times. The CDR3 here is CASSYTWDSSGNTIYF. The CDR3 region has the DNA TGTGCCAGCAGTTACACTTGGGACAGCTCTGGAAACACCATATATTTT. The chain combines TRBV6-5 with TRBJ1-3; 7 bases align to TRBD1. This CDR3 has 16 amino acids. Germline V gives CDR1 MNHEY, CDR2 SVGAGI. V lost 2 bases to trimming and J lost 0 bases; unmatched junction nucleotides: 4.

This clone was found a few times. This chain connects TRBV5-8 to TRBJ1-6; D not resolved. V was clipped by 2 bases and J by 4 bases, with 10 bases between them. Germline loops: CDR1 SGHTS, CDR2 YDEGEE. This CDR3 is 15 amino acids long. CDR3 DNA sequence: TGTGCCAGCAGCTTTCCGGGCGGGTATAATTCACCCCTCCACTTT. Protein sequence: CASSFPGGYNSPLHF.

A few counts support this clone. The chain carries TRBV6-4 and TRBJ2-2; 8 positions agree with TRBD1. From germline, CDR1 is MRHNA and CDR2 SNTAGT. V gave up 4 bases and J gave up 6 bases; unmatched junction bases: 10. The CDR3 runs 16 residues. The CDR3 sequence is CASSVKATGDPGELFF. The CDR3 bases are TGTGCCAGCAGTGTAAAAGCGACAGGGGATCCCGGGGAGCTGTTTTTT.

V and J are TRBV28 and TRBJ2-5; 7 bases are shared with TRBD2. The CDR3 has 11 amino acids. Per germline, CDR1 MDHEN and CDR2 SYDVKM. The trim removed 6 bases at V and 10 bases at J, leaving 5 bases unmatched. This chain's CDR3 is CASRNRDYQYF. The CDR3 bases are TGTGCCAGCAGAAACCGGGACTACCAGTACTTC.

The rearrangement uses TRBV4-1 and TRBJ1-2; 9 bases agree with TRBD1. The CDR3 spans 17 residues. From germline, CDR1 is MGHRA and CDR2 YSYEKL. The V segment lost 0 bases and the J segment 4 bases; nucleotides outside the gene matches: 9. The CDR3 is CASSQDPWTGEGYGYTF. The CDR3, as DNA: TGCGCCAGCAGCCAAGACCCCTGGACAGGGGAGGGCTATGGCTACACCTTC.

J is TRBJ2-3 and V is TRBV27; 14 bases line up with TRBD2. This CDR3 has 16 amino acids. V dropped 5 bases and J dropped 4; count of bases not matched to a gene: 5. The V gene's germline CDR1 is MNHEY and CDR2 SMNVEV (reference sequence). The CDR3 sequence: CASSPGLAGGADTQYF. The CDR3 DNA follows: TGTGCCAGCAGTCCTGGACTAGCGGGAGGAGCAGATACGCAGTATTTT.

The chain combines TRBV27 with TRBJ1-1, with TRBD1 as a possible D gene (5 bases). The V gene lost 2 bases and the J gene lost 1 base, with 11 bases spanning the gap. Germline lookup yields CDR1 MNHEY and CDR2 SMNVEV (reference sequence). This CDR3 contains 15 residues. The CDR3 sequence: CASSLVQGWNTEAFF. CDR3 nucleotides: TGTGCCAGCAGTTTAGTCCAGGGTTGGAACACTGAAGCTTTCTTT.

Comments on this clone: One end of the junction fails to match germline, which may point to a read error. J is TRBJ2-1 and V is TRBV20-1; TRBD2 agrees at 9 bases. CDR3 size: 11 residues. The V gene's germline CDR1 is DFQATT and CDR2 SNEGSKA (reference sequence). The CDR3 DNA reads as TGCAGTGCTAGAGCGGGCGGGAGGGCCCTCTTC. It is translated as CSARAGGRALF.

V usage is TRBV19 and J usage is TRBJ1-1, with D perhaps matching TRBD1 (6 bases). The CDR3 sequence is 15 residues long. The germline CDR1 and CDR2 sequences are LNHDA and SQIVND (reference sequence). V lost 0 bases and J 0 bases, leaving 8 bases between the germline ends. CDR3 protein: CASSIEGQLNTEAFF. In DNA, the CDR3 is TGTGCCAGTAGTATAGAGGGACAACTGAACACTGAAGCTTTCTTT.

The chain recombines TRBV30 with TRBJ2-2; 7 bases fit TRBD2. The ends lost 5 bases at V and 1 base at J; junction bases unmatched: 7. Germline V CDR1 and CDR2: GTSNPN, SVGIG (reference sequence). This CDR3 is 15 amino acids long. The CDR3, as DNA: TGTGCCTGGGACGGAGCGGGACGGAACACCGGGGAGCTGTTTTTT. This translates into CAWDGAGRNTGELFF.

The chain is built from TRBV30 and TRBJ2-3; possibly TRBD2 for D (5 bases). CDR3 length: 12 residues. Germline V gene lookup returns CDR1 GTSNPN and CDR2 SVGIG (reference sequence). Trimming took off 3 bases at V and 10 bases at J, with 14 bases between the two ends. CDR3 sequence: CAWRDSRMAQYF. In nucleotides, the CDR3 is TGTGCCTGGAGGGACTCCCGAATGGCGCAGTATTTT.

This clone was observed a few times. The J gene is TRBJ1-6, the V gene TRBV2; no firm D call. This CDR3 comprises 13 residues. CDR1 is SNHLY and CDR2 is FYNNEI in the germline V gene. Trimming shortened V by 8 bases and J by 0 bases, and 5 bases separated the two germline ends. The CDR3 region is CASLDSYNSPLHF. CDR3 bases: TGTGCCAGCCTAGACTCCTATAATTCACCCCTCCACTTT.

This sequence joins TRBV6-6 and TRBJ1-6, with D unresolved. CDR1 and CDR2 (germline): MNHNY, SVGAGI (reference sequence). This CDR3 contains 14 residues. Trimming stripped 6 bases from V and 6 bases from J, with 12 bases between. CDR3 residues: CASSGNEGNSPLHF. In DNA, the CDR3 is TGTGCCAGCAGCGGAAACGAGGGTAATTCACCCCTCCACTTT.

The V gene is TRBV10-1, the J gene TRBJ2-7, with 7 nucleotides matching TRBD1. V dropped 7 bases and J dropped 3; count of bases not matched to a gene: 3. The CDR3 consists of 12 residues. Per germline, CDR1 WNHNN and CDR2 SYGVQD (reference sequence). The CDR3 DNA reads TGCGCCAGCATGAGGGGGCTCTACGAGCAGTACTTC. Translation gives CASMRGLYEQYF.

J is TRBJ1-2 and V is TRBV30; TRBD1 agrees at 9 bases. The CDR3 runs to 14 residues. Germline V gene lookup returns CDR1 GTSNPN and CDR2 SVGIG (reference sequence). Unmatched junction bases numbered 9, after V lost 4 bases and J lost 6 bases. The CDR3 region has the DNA TGTGCCTGGACGGCGGGACAGGGCGGCCATGGCTACACCTTC. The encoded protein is CAWTAGQGGHGYTF.

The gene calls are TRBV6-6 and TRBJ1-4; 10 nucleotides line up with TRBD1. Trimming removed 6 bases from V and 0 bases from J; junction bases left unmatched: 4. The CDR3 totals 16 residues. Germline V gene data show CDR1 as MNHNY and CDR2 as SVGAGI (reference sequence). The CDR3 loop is CASSPGTGATNEKLFF. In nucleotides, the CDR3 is TGTGCCAGCAGCCCCGGGACAGGGGCAACTAATGAAAAACTGTTTTTT.

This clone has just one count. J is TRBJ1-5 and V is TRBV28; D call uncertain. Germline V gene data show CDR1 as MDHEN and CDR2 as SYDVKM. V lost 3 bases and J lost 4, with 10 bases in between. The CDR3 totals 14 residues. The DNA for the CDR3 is TGTGCCAGCAGTTTCCGGGTAGGAAATCAGCCCCAGCATTTT. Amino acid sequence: CASSFRVGNQPQHF.

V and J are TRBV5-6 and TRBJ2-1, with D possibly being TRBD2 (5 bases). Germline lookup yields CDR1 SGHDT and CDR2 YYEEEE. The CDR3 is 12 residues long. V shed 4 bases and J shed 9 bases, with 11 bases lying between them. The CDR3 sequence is CASSPTGVEQFF. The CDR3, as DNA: TGTGCCAGCAGCCCCACCGGGGTTGAGCAGTTCTTC.

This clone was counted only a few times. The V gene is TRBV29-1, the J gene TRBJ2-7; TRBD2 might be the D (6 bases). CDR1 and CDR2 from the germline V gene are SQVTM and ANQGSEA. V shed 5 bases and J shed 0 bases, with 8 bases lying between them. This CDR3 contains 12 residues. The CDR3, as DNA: TGCAGCGTTCGGGGGAGCTCCTACGAGCAGTACTTC. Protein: CSVRGSSYEQYF.

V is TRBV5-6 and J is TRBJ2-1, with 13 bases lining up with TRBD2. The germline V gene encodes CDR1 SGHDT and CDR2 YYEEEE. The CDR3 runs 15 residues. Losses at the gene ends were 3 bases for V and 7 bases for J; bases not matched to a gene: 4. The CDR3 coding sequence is TGTGCCAGCAGCTCGCCGACTAGCGGGAGGAATGAGCAGTTCTTC. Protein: CASSSPTSGRNEQFF. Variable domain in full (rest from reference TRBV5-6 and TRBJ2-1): DAGVTQSPTHLIKTRGQQVTLRCSPKSGHDTVSWYQQALGQGPQFIFQYYEEEERQRGNFPDRFSGHQFPNYSSELNVNALLLGDSALYLCASSSPTSGRNEQFFGPGTRLTVL.

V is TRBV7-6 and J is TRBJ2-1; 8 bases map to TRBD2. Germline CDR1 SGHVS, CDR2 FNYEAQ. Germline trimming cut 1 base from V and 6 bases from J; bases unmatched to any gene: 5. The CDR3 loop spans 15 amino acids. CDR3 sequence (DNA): TGTGCCAGCAGCTTAGGACGGGAGGGTAGCAATGAGCAGTTCTTC. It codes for CASSLGREGSNEQFF.